This T cell receptor beta chain was obtained from a study of T cell responses to AZD1222 COVID-19 vaccine. Study-wide findings and caveats: Clonal diversity may have been underestimated, and the donors were mostly white British, with more females than males. No repertoire was sampled before or during the peak T cell response, only after it. Vaccine-associated CD4 TCRs spanned spike, dominant at 160-218 and 743-854. Spike-specific TCR breadth and depth grew following two AZD1222 doses.

Remarks on this clone: The antigen is not known.

Trimming pared 1 base from V and 3 bases from J, leaving 13 bases between. Germline loops: CDR1 SGHAT, CDR2 FQNNGV. CDR3 length equals 15 residues. Generated by immunoSEQ multiplex PCR, the TCRdb table keeps only in-frame clones and is missing some. The sample contains some 150,000 clones, 90% to 95% of which appear only once. The TCR was taken from an adult who received the AZD1222 COVID-19 vaccine. The sequences come from peripheral blood, collected 28 days after the second AZD1222 dose. The chain joins TRBV11-2 to TRBJ2-7, with D tentatively TRBD2 (6 bases). This chain's CDR3 is CASSLVWGVNYEQYF. CDR3 DNA: TGTGCCAGCAGCTTAGTATGGGGGGTCAACTACGAGCAGTACTTC.